One and the same sample provided the 20 T cell receptor beta chains below, sequenced in a study of post-analysis software for immune sequencing data. Study-wide results and caveats: A handful of TRBV segments were significantly more frequent in patients than in controls. TRBV5-6, TRBV5-1 and TRBV20-1 were among these segments.

For these TCRs, the target antigens are not known. Prepared TCR beta cDNA libraries contained unique molecular identifiers. TCRdb re-analysed the PCR reads in MiXCR, keeping a single row per CDR3 protein. Among approximately 630,000 distinct CDR3 sequences, 59% were seen once, and the ten largest hold approximately 10%. The sequenced sample consisted of blood. The source is a girl under 10 years old with multiple sclerosis.

The chain links TRBV5-1 to TRBJ2-5; no definite D call. The V and J ends lost 3 bases and 4 bases respectively, with 10 bases between them. The CDR3 is made up of 13 amino acids. Germline V CDR1 and CDR2: SGHRS, YFSETQ. The CDR3 DNA reads TGCGCCAGCAGCTCCAACCAACGAGAGACCCAGTACTTC. It yields the protein CASSSNQRETQYF.

V usage is TRBV10-3 and J usage is TRBJ2-1, with 11 bases aligning to TRBD2. From germline, CDR1 is ENHRY and CDR2 SYGVKD. The CDR3 loop spans 17 amino acids. V shed 6 bases, J shed 4 bases, and the junction held 11 bases outside the gene matches. The CDR3 nucleotides are TGTGCCATCAGCATCCTTGGTGGGACTAGCGGATACAATGAGCAGTTCTTC. As protein: CAISILGGTSGYNEQFF.

The chain combines TRBV21-1 with TRBJ2-7. TRBV21-1 is termed a pseudogene. The CDR3 is made up of 16 amino acids. The chain's CDR3 is CASSKRMRGGPYEQYF. For the CDR3, the DNA is TGTGCCAGCAGCAAAAGGATGAGAGGGGGCCCCTACGAGCAGTACTTC.

V gene TRBV7-9 combines with J gene TRBJ2-4, with D perhaps TRBD2 (6 bases). Trimming took 4 bases from V and 0 from J, leaving 16 bases between them. Germline CDR1 is SEHNR and CDR2 is FQNEAQ (reference sequence). The CDR3 totals 17 residues. The CDR3 sequence: CASSSQREDLAKNIQYF. The CDR3 nucleotides are TGTGCCAGCAGCTCACAAAGGGAGGACCTAGCCAAAAACATTCAGTACTTC.

J is TRBJ2-7 and V is TRBV13, with TRBD1 as a possible D gene (5 bases). From germline, CDR1 is PRHDT and CDR2 FYEKMQ (reference sequence). V was trimmed by 4 bases and J by 2 bases, leaving 15 bases between them. The CDR3 sequence is 15 residues long. This chain's CDR3 is CASSSRQKPPYEQYF. CDR3 nucleotides: TGTGCCAGCAGCTCTAGACAGAAACCGCCCTACGAGCAGTACTTC.

The chain uses TRBV7-9 and TRBJ1-2; 8 bases are a match to TRBD1. V lost 0 bases to trimming and J lost 4 bases; unmatched junction nucleotides: 7. The CDR3 runs to 16 residues. Germline CDR1 SEHNR, CDR2 FQNEAQ (reference sequence). Written as DNA, the CDR3 is TGTGCCAGCAGCTTAGCGCCAGGGGGCGCCCTCTATGGCTACACCTTC. This codes for CASSLAPGGALYGYTF.

This chain connects TRBV29-1 to TRBJ2-1, with 10 bases lining up with TRBD1. The germline V gene encodes CDR1 SQVTM and CDR2 ANQGSEA. The CDR3 extends over 13 amino acids. The ends lost 7 bases at V and 3 bases at J; junction bases unmatched: 3. The chain's CDR3 is CSGGTGDYNEQFF. The CDR3 DNA follows: TGCAGCGGGGGGACAGGGGACTACAATGAGCAGTTCTTC.

V is TRBV20-1 and J is TRBJ2-1; 11 bases match TRBD2. With V trimmed by 4 bases and J by 0 bases, 5 bases remained unmatched. Looked up from germline, CDR1 is DFQATT and CDR2 is SNEGSKA (reference sequence). The CDR3 is 16 amino acids. Here the CDR3 DNA reads TGCAGTGCTAAAACTAGCGGGAGATTCTCCTACAATGAGCAGTTCTTC. It specifies CSAKTSGRFSYNEQFF.

This clonotype was counted between two and nine times. The rearrangement links TRBV6-5 to TRBJ2-5; tentatively, D is TRBD1 (5 bases). The J call may be incorrect, as the DNA end agrees better with TRBJ2-7. Germline V lookup: CDR1 MNHEY, CDR2 SVGAGI. The CDR3 totals 14 residues. The CDR3 here is CASSYSGPHDEQYF. The CDR3 DNA reads as TGTGCCAGCAGTTACTCGGGGCCTCACGACGAGCAGTACTTC.

The V call is TRBV12-3 or TRBV12-4, the J call TRBJ1-4; TRBD1 is a possible D gene (5 bases). The CDR3 totals 13 residues. Deletions cut 8 bases from V and 1 base from J, with 8 bases between. The CDR3 protein is CASVGGTNEKLFF. In DNA form, the CDR3 reads TGTGCCAGCGTCGGGGGAACTAATGAAAAACTGTTTTTT.

As concerns this clonotype: Germline is not matched at one junction end, which may reflect a read error. This rearrangement joins TRBV9 to TRBJ2-3, with 9 bases lining up with TRBD1. Germline lookup yields CDR1 SGDLS and CDR2 YYNGEE. The CDR3 extends over 18 amino acids. The CDR3 region is CASSVTTPGQGRTDTQYF. The CDR3 DNA sequence: TGTGCCAGCAGCGTTACCACCCCGGGACAGGGACGCACGGATACGCAGTATTTT.

This rearrangement joins TRBV29-1 to TRBJ2-1; D ambiguous. Germline assignment: CDR1 SQVTM and CDR2 ANQGSEA. The CDR3 has 15 residues. Trimming pared 4 bases from V and 0 bases from J, leaving 13 bases between. CDR3 nucleotide sequence: TGCAGCGTTGGCAGGAATTTACTCTCCTACAATGAGCAGTTCTTC. It translates to CSVGRNLLSYNEQFF.

This clonotype has just a few counts. Germline and junction disagree at one end, which may indicate a read error. This rearrangement joins TRBV29-1 to TRBJ1-2; TRBD1 agrees at 12 bases. The CDR3 is 14 amino acids. Looked up from germline, CDR1 is SQVTM and CDR2 is ANQGSEA. The CDR3 region is CSAALGQGAYGYTF. CDR3 sequence (DNA): TGTAGCGCCGCTTTGGGACAGGGGGCTTATGGCTACACCTTC.

J is TRBJ2-3 and V is TRBV5-1; D may match TRBD1 or TRBD2 (5 bases each). The germline V and J ends were trimmed by 4 bases and 6 bases, with 18 bases remaining between them. Germline V lookup: CDR1 SGHRS, CDR2 YFSETQ. The CDR3 is made up of 15 amino acids. The CDR3 loop reads CASSVGSRAGDTQYF. For the CDR3, the DNA is TGCGCCAGCAGCGTGGGGAGCAGGGCTGGGGATACGCAGTATTTT.

V is TRBV7-2 and J is TRBJ2-5, with 11 bases identical to TRBD2. Near its end, the DNA agrees better with TRBJ2-7, so the J call may be wrong. This CDR3 is built from 15 residues. CDR1 SGHTA and CDR2 FQGNSA come from the germline V gene. The DNA of the CDR3 is TGTGCCAGCAGCAGAACCGGGACTAGCGGAAACGAGCAGTACTTC. Translation gives CASSRTGTSGNEQYF.

Comment on this clonotype: One end of the junction fails to match germline, which may point to a read error. The J gene is TRBJ1-1, the V gene TRBV29-1; D is uncertain. CDR1 and CDR2 from the germline V gene are SQVTM and ANQGSEA. This CDR3 region has 13 residues. The CDR3 DNA is TGCAGCGTTGAATCGGTACGGAACGCTGAAGCTTTCTTT. Translated: CSVESVRNAEAFF. Complete variable domain (other parts from reference TRBV29-1 and TRBJ1-1): SAVISQKPSRDICQRGTSLTIQCQVDSQVTMMFWYRQQPGQSLTLIATANQGSEATYESGFVIDKFPISRPNLTFSTLTVSNMSPEDSSIYLCSVESVRNAEAFFGQGTRLTVV.

This clonotype was seen a single time. The genes are TRBV6-6 and TRBJ2-6; tentatively, D is TRBD1 or TRBD2 (5 bases each). Trimming took 6 bases from V and 0 from J, leaving 15 bases between them. CDR1 MNHNY and CDR2 SVGAGI come from the germline V gene (reference sequence). This CDR3 comprises 17 residues. The CDR3 loop is CASRPGRQSSGANVLTF. The CDR3 region has the DNA TGTGCCAGCAGACCGGGACGCCAAAGCTCTGGGGCCAACGTCCTGACTTTC.

The rearrangement joins TRBV20-1 to TRBJ1-2; D gene uncertain. CDR3 length equals 13 residues. The germline V gene encodes CDR1 DFQATT and CDR2 SNEGSKA (reference sequence). The V end was cut by 0 bases, the J end by 8 bases, with 13 bases between. Here the CDR3 reads CSARETILGGYTF. As DNA, the CDR3 is TGCAGTGCTAGAGAGACGATCCTTGGAGGCTACACCTTC.

The chain uses TRBV12-3 or TRBV12-4 and TRBJ2-6, with 11 bases matching TRBD2. The CDR3 consists of 14 residues. V lost 11 bases, J lost 0 bases, and 0 bases stayed unmatched. DNA for the CDR3: TGTGCCCTAGCGGGGGGCTCTGGGGCCAACGTCCTGACTTTC. This sequence encodes CALAGGSGANVLTF.

This clonotype has more than one count but fewer than ten. V is TRBV12-3 or TRBV12-4 and J is TRBJ1-1; the D is unclear. There are 13 residues in the CDR3. Trimming removed 1 base at V and 4 bases at J, with 7 bases between. The CDR3 nucleotides read TGTGCCAGCAGTTTAGATAAGGGCACTGAAGCTTTCTTT. Translating gives CASSLDKGTEAFF.